The present T cell receptor (beta chain) was sequenced within a study of blood T cell repertoires in COVID-19. Germline V gene lookup returns CDR1 LNHDA and CDR2 SQIVND (reference sequence). Trimming stripped 4 bases from V and 4 bases from J, with 25 bases between. The CDR3 extends over 18 amino acids. Donors were grouped by their self-reported clinical history. Clones were sequenced by immunoSEQ multiplex PCR, and TCRdb holds only the in-frame ones, with some missing. The sample contains nearly 300,000 clones, roughly 90% of which appear only once. The TCR sequence derives from a woman aged 45-65 years who had been exposed to COVID-19. The V gene is TRBV19, the J gene TRBJ1-2; possible D gene TRBD1, 6 bases. Sequencing was performed on PBMCs or T cells enriched from blood (not recorded which). The CDR3 region is CASSSRGRQATPLYGYTF. CDR3 bases: TGTGCCAGTAGTAGTCGGGGTAGACAGGCCACCCCCCTCTATGGCTACACCTTC. Together with reference TRBV19 and TRBJ1-2, the CDR3 gives the full variable domain: DGGITQSPKYLFRKEGQNVTLSCEQNLNHDAMYWYRQDPGQGLRLIYYSQIVNDFQKGDIAEGYSVSREKKESFPLTVTSAQKNPTAFYLCASSSRGRQATPLYGYTFGSGTRLTVV.